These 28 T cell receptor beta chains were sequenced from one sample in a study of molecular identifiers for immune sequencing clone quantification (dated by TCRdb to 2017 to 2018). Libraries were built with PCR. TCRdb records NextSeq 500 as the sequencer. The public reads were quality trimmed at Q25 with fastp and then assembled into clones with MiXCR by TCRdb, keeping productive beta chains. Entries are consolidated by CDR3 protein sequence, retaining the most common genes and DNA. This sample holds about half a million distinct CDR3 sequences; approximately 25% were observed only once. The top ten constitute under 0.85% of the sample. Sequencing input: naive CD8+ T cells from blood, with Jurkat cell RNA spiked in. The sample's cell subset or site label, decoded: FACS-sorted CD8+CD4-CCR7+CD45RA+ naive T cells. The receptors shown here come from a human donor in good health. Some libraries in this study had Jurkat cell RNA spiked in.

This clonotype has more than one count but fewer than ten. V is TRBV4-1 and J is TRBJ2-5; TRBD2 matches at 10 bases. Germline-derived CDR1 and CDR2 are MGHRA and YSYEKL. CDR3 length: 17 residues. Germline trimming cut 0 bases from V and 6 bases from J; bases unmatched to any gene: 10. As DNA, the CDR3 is TGCGCCAGCAGCCAAGAGGGAGCGGGGGGGCCAACTAAGACCCAGTACTTC. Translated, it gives CASSQEGAGGPTKTQYF.

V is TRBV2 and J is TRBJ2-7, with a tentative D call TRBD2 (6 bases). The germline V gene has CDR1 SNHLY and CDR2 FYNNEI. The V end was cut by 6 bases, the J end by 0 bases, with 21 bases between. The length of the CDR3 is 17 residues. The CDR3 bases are TGTGCCAGCAGATGGGTCGAGCGGGTCCCCTCCTCCTACGAGCAGTACTTC. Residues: CASRWVERVPSSYEQYF.

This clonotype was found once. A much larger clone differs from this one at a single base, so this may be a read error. Here the CDR3 reads CASSSDGPGTGYYGYTF. CDR3 nucleotide sequence: TGCGCCAGCAGCTCGGACGGTCCCGGGACAGGGTACTATGGCTACACCTTC. The rearrangement links TRBV5-1 to TRBJ1-2; 9 positions agree with TRBD1. Per germline, CDR1 SGHRS and CDR2 YFSETQ. Trimming at V came to 3 bases and at J to 3 bases, leaving 12 bases not matched to a gene. The CDR3 is made up of 17 amino acids.

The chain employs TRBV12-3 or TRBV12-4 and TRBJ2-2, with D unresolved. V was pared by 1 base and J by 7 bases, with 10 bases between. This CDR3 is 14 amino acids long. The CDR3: CASSLVLHVGELFF. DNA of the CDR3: TGTGCCAGCAGTTTAGTACTCCACGTCGGGGAGCTGTTTTTT.

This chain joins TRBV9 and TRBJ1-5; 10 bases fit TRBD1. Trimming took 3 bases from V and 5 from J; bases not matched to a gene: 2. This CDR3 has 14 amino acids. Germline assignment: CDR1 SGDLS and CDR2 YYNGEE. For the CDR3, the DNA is TGTGCCAGCAGCGAGGGGACAGGGGATCAGCCCCAGCATTTT. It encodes CASSEGTGDQPQHF.

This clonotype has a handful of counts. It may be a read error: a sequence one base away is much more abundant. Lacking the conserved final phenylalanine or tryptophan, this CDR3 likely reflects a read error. The CDR3 loop is CASSYEEDSWNEQFL. CDR3 nucleotide sequence: TGTGCCAGCAGTTACGAAGAGGACAGTTGGAATGAGCAGTTCCTC. The V call is TRBV6-5, the J call TRBJ2-1; D might be TRBD1 (6 bases). The CDR3 covers 15 residues. Per germline, CDR1 MNHEY and CDR2 SVGAGI. Deletions cut 2 bases from V and 7 bases from J, with 15 bases between.

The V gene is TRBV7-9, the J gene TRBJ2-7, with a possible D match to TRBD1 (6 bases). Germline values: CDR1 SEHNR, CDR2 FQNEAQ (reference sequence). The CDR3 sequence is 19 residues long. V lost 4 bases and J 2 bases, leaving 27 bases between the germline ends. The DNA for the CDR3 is TGTGCCAGCAGCTCGGAAATCCGAGGGTCCTCAGGGGATACCTACGAGCAGTACTTC. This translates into CASSSEIRGSSGDTYEQYF.

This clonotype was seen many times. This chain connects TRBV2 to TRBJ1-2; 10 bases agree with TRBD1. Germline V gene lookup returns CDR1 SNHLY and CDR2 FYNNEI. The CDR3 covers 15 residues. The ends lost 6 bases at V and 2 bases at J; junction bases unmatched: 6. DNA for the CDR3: TGTGCCAGCAGAACGGGACAGGGGAACAACTATGGCTACACCTTC. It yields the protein CASRTGQGNNYGYTF.

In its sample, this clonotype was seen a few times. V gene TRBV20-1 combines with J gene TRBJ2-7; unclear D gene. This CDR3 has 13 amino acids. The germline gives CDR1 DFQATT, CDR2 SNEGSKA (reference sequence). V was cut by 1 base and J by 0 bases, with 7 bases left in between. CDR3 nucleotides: TGCAGTGCTAGAGGCCTGAGCTCCTACGAGCAGTACTTC. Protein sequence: CSARGLSSYEQYF.

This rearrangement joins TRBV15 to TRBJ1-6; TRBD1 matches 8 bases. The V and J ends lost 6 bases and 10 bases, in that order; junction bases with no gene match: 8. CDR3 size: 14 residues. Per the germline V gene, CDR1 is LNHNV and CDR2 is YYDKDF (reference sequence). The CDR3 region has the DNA TGTGCCACCAGAACAGACAGGGGAGGGTCACCCCTCCACTTT. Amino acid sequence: CATRTDRGGSPLHF.

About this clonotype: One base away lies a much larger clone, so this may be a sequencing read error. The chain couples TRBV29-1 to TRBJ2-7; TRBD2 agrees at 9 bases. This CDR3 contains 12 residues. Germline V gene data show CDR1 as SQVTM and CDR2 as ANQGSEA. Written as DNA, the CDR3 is TGCAGCGTAATTAGCGGGAGTGGCGAGCAGCACTTC. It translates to CSVISGSGEQHF.

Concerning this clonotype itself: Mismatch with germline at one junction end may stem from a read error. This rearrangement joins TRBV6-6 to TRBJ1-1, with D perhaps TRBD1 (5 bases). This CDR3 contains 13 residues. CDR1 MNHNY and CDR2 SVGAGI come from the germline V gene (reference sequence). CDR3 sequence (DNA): TGTGCCAGCGGCAGGGTCATGAACACTGCAGCTTTCTTT. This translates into CASGRVMNTAAFF.

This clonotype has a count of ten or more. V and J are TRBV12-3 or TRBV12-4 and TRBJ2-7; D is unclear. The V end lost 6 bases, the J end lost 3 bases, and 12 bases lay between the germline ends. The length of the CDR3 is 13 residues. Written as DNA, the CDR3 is TGTGCCAGCAGCCCTCAAGGGTTCTACGAGCAGTACTTC. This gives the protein CASSPQGFYEQYF.

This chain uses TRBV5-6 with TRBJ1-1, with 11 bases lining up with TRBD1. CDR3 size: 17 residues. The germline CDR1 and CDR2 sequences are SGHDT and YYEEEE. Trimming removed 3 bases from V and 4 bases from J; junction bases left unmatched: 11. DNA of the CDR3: TGTGCCAGCAGCTGGGGGACAGGGGGTAATTTGGGCACTGAAGCTTTCTTT. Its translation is CASSWGTGGNLGTEAFF.

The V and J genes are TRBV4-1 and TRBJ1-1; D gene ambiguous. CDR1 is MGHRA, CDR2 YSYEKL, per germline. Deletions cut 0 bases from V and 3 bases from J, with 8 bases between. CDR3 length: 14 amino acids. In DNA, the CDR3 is TGCGCCAGCAGCCAAGATATGTCCCACACTGAAGCTTTCTTT. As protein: CASSQDMSHTEAFF.

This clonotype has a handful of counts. The CDR3 coding sequence is TGTGCCAGCAACCTAGGGAGCTCTGGAAACACCATATATTTT. Its protein is CASNLGSSGNTIYF. The J gene is TRBJ1-3, the V gene TRBV7-9; D unresolved. The CDR3 has 14 amino acids. Germline V gene data show CDR1 as SEHNR and CDR2 as FQNEAQ (reference sequence). The V end lost 7 bases, the J end lost 0 bases, and 10 bases lay between the germline ends.

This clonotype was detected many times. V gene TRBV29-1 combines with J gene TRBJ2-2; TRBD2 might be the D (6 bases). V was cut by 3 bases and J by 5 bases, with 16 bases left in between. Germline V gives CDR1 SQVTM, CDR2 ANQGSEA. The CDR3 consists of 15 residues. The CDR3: CSVDAGIRGTGELFF. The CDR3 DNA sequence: TGCAGCGTTGATGCAGGGATCCGGGGGACCGGGGAGCTGTTTTTT.

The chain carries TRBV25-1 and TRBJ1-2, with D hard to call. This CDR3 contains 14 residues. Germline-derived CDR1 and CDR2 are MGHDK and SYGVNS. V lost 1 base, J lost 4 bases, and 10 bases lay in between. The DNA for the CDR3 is TGTGCCAGCAGTGAATGGGAGATTACCTATGGCTACACCTTC. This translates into CASSEWEITYGYTF.

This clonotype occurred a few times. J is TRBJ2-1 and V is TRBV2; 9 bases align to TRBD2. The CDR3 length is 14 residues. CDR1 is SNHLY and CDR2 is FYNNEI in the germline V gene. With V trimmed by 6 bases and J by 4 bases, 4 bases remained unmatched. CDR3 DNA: TGTGCCAGCAGGGCGGGAGGGGGGTACAATGAGCAGTTCTTC. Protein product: CASRAGGGYNEQFF.

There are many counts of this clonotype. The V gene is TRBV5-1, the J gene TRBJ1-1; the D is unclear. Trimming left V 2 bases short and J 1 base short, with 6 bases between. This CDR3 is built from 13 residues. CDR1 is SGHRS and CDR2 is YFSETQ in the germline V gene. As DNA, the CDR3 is TGCGCCAGCAGCTTTGAGCAGAACACTGAAGCTTTCTTT. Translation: CASSFEQNTEAFF.

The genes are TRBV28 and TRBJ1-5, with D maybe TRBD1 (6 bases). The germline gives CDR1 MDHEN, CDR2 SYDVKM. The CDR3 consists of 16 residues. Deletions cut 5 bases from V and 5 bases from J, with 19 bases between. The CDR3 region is CASSGEGQYLYQPQHF. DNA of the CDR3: TGTGCCAGCAGTGGGGAAGGACAGTATCTATATCAGCCCCAGCATTTT.

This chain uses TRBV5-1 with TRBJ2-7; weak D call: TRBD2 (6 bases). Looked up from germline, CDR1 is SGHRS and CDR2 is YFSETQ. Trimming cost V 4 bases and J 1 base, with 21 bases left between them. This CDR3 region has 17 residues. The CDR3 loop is CASSPGLLNELSYEQYF. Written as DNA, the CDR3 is TGCGCCAGCAGCCCGGGACTCCTGAACGAACTATCCTACGAGCAGTACTTC.

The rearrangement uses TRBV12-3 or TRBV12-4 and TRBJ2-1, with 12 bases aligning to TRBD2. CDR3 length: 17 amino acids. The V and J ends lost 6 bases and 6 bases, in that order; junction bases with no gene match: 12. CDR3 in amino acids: CASSSPSGREVCNEQFF. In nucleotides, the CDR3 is TGTGCCAGCAGCTCCCCTAGCGGGAGGGAGGTTTGCAATGAGCAGTTCTTC.

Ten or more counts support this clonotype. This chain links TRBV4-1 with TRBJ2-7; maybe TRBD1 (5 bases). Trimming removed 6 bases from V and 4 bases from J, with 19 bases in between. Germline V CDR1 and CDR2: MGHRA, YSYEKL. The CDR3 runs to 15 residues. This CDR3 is CASSLWKGLGYEQYF. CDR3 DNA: TGCGCCAGCAGTCTTTGGAAGGGGCTCGGGTACGAGCAGTACTTC.

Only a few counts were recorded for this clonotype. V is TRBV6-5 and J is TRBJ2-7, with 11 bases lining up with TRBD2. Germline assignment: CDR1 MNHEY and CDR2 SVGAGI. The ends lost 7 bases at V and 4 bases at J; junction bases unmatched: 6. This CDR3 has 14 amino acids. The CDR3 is CASKPSGGIYEQYF. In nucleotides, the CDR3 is TGTGCCAGCAAGCCTAGCGGGGGGATTTACGAGCAGTACTTC.

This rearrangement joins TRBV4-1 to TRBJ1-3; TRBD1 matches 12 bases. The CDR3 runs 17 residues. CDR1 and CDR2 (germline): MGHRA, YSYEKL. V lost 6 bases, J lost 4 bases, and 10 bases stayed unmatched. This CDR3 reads CASSDRDRGLSGNTIYF. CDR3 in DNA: TGCGCCAGCAGTGATCGGGACAGGGGGCTAAGCGGAAACACCATATATTTT.

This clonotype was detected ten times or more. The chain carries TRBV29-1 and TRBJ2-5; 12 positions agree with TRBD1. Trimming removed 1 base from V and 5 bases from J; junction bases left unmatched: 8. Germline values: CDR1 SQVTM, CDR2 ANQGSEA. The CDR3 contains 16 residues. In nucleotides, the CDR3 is TGCAGCGTTGAAGTCTCGGGACAGGGGGCGGGGGAGACCCAGTACTTC. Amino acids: CSVEVSGQGAGETQYF.

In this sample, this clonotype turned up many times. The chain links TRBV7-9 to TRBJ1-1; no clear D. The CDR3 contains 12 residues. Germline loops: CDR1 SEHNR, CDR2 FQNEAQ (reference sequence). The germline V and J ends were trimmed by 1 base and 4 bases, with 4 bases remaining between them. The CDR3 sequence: CASSLGTTEAFF. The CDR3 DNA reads TGTGCCAGCAGCTTAGGGACCACTGAAGCTTTCTTT.